Following are 25 T cell receptor beta chains from one sample sequenced in a study of CD4 T cells in relation to SARS-CoV-2 and coronaviruses. Before the COVID-19 pandemic, during about 2011-2019, CD4+ T cells were taken from unexposed donors. After roughly 9 days of culture, CD4+ T cells were isolated. The antigens of these receptors remain unknown. Sequencing used immunoSEQ multiplex PCR; TCRdb keeps in-frame clones, though not all of them. The profile covers 29,000 or so clones, with nearly 80% appearing a single time and around 20% taken by the ten largest. Sequencing used CD4+ T cells from PBMCs, cultured in vitro. The receptors come from a human donor in good health.

In its sample, this clone was seen a few times. As DNA, the CDR3 is TGTGCCAGCAGCCAGGACCCCTCCTACAATGAGCAGTTCTTC. This codes for CASSQDPSYNEQFF. The chain joins TRBV16 to TRBJ2-1; D remains ambiguous. CDR1 is KGHSY, CDR2 FQNENV, per germline. The V end lost 3 bases, the J end lost 0 bases, and 6 bases lay between the germline ends. There are 14 residues in the CDR3. Supplemented by reference TRBV16 and TRBJ2-1, the full variable domain reads GEEVAQTPKHLVRGEGQKAKLYCAPIKGHSYVFWYQQVLKNEFKFLISFQNENVFDETGMPKERFSAKCLPNSPCSLEIQATKLEDSAVYFCASSQDPSYNEQFFGPGTRLTVL.

This clone was counted only a few times. The chain recombines TRBV7-9 with TRBJ2-3; 7 positions match TRBD2. V lost 4 bases and J lost 7; bases outside the gene matches: 5. CDR3 length: 13 amino acids. Germline CDR1 SEHNR, CDR2 FQNEAQ (reference sequence). The CDR3 sequence is CASSSQSGNTQYF. The CDR3 DNA sequence: TGTGCCAGCAGCTCCCAGAGCGGGAATACGCAGTATTTT. The full variable domain, with the rest looked up from reference TRBV7-9 and TRBJ2-3, is DTGVSQNPRHKITKRGQNVTFRCDPISEHNRLYWYRQTLGQGPEFLTYFQNEAQLEKSRLLSDRFSAERPKGSFSTLEIQRTEQGDSAMYLCASSSQSGNTQYFGPGTRLTVL.

The chain recombines TRBV5-5 with TRBJ2-2, with 7 bases fitting TRBD2. The CDR3 is made up of 14 amino acids. The germline CDR1 and CDR2 sequences are SGHKS and YYEKEE (reference sequence). V lost 2 bases and J lost 6; bases outside the gene matches: 4. The CDR3: CASSLRLAAGELFF. In DNA form, the CDR3 reads TGTGCCAGCAGCTTACGACTAGCCGCCGGGGAGCTGTTTTTT.

The DNA of the CDR3 is TGCGCCAGCAGCCAAGGCGGGGCCCTCGGCTATGGCTACACCTTC. Translating it yields CASSQGGALGYGYTF. This sequence joins TRBV4-1 and TRBJ1-2; tentative D call: TRBD1 (5 bases). Trimming pared 1 base from V and 4 bases from J, leaving 13 bases between. Looked up from germline, CDR1 is MGHRA and CDR2 is YSYEKL. The length of the CDR3 is 15 residues.

The rearrangement links TRBV27 to TRBJ2-6; D remains ambiguous. This CDR3 is 17 amino acids long. Germline V gene data show CDR1 as MNHEY and CDR2 as SMNVEV (reference sequence). Trimming removed 4 bases from V and 3 bases from J, with 16 bases in between. CDR3 coding DNA: TGTGCCAGCAGTTCATGGACGGGTTGGGGTGGGGCCAACGTCCTGACTTTC. Protein sequence: CASSSWTGWGGANVLTF.

This CDR3 reads CASSQVSGLEVGANVLTF. The CDR3 DNA is TGCGCCAGCAGCCAAGTTTCCGGCCTGGAAGTTGGGGCCAACGTCCTGACTTTC. V gene TRBV4-1 combines with J gene TRBJ2-6; D remains ambiguous. The length of the CDR3 is 18 residues. Trimming took 1 base from V and 3 from J, leaving 16 bases between them. Germline V gene sequence: CDR1 MGHRA, CDR2 YSYEKL.

Notes on this clone: Germline is not matched at one junction end, which may reflect a read error. The rearrangement links TRBV6-2 or TRBV6-3 to TRBJ2-7; 9 nucleotides match TRBD1. CDR1 and CDR2 from the germline V gene are MNHEY and SVGEGT. This CDR3 has 12 amino acids. The CDR3 DNA is TGTGCCAGCAGCCCCGGGACAGGGCAACGGGCCTTC. This codes for CASSPGTGQRAF.

This clone was found once. The J gene is TRBJ2-7, the V gene TRBV7-2; the D gene is possibly TRBD2 (5 bases). Germline V lookup: CDR1 SGHTA, CDR2 FQGNSA. The CDR3 length is 16 residues. The ends were cut back, 0 bases at V and 3 bases at J, with 15 bases in the middle. CDR3 residues: CASSLASPDSVYEQYF. CDR3 DNA: TGTGCCAGCAGCTTAGCCTCCCCGGACTCCGTCTACGAGCAGTACTTC. Based on the CDR3 plus reference TRBV7-2 and TRBJ2-7, the full variable domain is GAGVSQSPSNKVTEKGKDVELRCDPISGHTALYWYRQSLGQGLEFLIYFQGNSAPDKSGLPSDRFSAERTGGSVSTLTIQRTQQEDSAVYLCASSLASPDSVYEQYFGPGTRLTVT.

The genes are TRBV4-1 and TRBJ2-5; no clear D. This CDR3 is built from 15 residues. Germline CDR1 reads MGHRA; CDR2 reads YSYEKL. V was clipped by 4 bases and J by 2 bases, with 14 bases between them. DNA of the CDR3: TGCGCCAGCAGCCGCGTTCAAGGAAAGCAAGAGACCCAGTACTTC. It codes for CASSRVQGKQETQYF.

This chain joins TRBV28 and TRBJ2-5; a possible D gene is TRBD1 (5 bases). CDR1 and CDR2 from the germline V gene are MDHEN and SYDVKM. Trimming shortened V by 6 bases and J by 1 base, and 12 bases separated the two germline ends. This CDR3 is 14 amino acids long. In DNA, the CDR3 is TGTGCCAGCAGCCCCGGACACGTCCAAGAGACCCAGTACTTC. It encodes CASSPGHVQETQYF.

V usage is TRBV7-6 and J usage is TRBJ2-7; D is ambiguous. Looked up from germline, CDR1 is SGHVS and CDR2 is FNYEAQ. This CDR3 is built from 15 residues. V was trimmed by 0 bases and J by 2 bases, leaving 11 bases between them. CDR3 region: CASSLATPATYEQYF. The CDR3 DNA reads TGTGCCAGCAGCTTAGCGACTCCGGCCACCTACGAGCAGTACTTC.

The V gene is TRBV3-1 (or the pseudogene TRBV3-2), the J gene TRBJ1-6; D remains unclear. Germline CDR1 LGHDT, CDR2 YNNKEL (reference sequence). V lost 0 bases to trimming and J lost 14 bases, with 11 bases between them. This CDR3 has 13 residues. The CDR3 reads CASSQEGYLTLHF. CDR3 nucleotides: TGTGCCAGCAGCCAAGAGGGGTACCTCACCCTCCACTTT.

This clone was counted only a few times. The gene calls are TRBV2 and TRBJ1-4; D remains ambiguous. Germline CDR1 reads SNHLY; CDR2 reads FYNNEI. Deletions cut 6 bases from V and 8 bases from J, with 19 bases between. This CDR3 region has 15 residues. Written as DNA, the CDR3 is TGTGCCAGCAGCCCACCCGGTATCGGTCGGGAAAAACTGTTTTTT. Translating gives CASSPPGIGREKLFF.

This chain uses TRBV11-2 with TRBJ1-1, with D unclear. Trimming stripped 6 bases from V and 0 bases from J, with 8 bases between. Germline V gives CDR1 SGHAT, CDR2 FQNNGV. This CDR3 has 13 amino acids. CDR3 sequence (DNA): TGTGCCAGCAGATTCAGCATGAACACTGAAGCTTTCTTT. Translation gives CASRFSMNTEAFF.

The chain uses TRBV5-1 and TRBJ2-5; the match to TRBD2 covers 10 bases. Germline lookup yields CDR1 SGHRS and CDR2 YFSETQ. CDR3 length equals 16 residues. Trimming took 4 bases from V and 0 from J; bases not matched to a gene: 6. CDR3 in amino acids: CASSRLSGGDQETQYF. CDR3 nucleotide sequence: TGCGCCAGCAGCCGTCTCAGCGGGGGGGACCAAGAGACCCAGTACTTC.

The CDR3 region is CASSWDRNTEAFF. CDR3 coding DNA: TGTGCCAGCAGCTGGGACAGAAACACTGAAGCTTTCTTT. V is TRBV7-9 and J is TRBJ1-1; TRBD1 agrees at 7 bases. Germline trimming cut 4 bases from V and 2 bases from J; bases unmatched to any gene: 1. CDR3 size: 13 residues. Germline V gene sequence: CDR1 SEHNR, CDR2 FQNEAQ (reference sequence).

This chain joins TRBV7-8 and TRBJ2-7, with 10 bases aligning to TRBD1. The CDR3 consists of 14 residues. The V gene end was trimmed by 2 bases and the J gene end by 4 bases; junction bases not matched to a gene: 2. The germline V gene has CDR1 SGHVS and CDR2 FQNEAQ. CDR3 protein: CASSLSGQGYEQYF. CDR3 nucleotides: TGTGCCAGCAGCTTATCGGGACAGGGGTACGAGCAGTACTTC.

V and J are TRBV6-6 and TRBJ2-4; 7 bases fit TRBD2. The CDR3 is made up of 15 amino acids. J lost 2 bases, V lost 5 bases, and 6 bases had no gene match. Germline V gene data show CDR1 as MNHNY and CDR2 as SVGAGI (reference sequence). DNA for the CDR3: TGTGCCAGCAGTGGGGGGGACTCTACCAAAAACATTCAGTACTTC. It translates to CASSGGDSTKNIQYF.

The chain employs TRBV6-5 and TRBJ2-7, with 10 bases that match TRBD1. Germline V lookup: CDR1 MNHEY, CDR2 SVGAGI. Losses at the gene ends were 2 bases for V and 2 bases for J; bases not matched to a gene: 3. The CDR3 covers 15 residues. CDR3 sequence: CASSYGGTGAYEQYF. The CDR3, as DNA: TGTGCCAGCAGTTACGGGGGGACAGGGGCCTACGAGCAGTACTTC.

In DNA form, the CDR3 reads TGTGCCAGCAGCTTAGCCGGGACAGGGTCTGGCTACACCTTC. Its translation: CASSLAGTGSGYTF. This chain joins TRBV7-2 and TRBJ1-2, with 9 bases that match TRBD1. Germline V gene data show CDR1 as SGHTA and CDR2 as FQGNSA. The ends lost 0 bases at V and 7 bases at J; junction bases unmatched: 3. This CDR3 is built from 14 residues. Using reference TRBV7-2 and TRBJ1-2 for the parts outside the CDR3, the full variable domain is GAGVSQSPSNKVTEKGKDVELRCDPISGHTALYWYRQSLGQGLEFLIYFQGNSAPDKSGLPSDRFSAERTGGSVSTLTIQRTQQEDSAVYLCASSLAGTGSGYTFGSGTRLTVV.

DNA for the CDR3: TGTGCCAGCAGCCTGGATCGGGGAAGCACAGATACGCAGTATTTT. This translates into CASSLDRGSTDTQYF. The chain employs TRBV5-4 and TRBJ2-3; TRBD2 is a possible D gene (5 bases). This CDR3 contains 15 residues. The V end lost 4 bases, the J end lost 0 bases, and 12 bases lay between the germline ends. The germline V gene encodes CDR1 SGHNT and CDR2 YYREEE (reference sequence).

This sequence joins TRBV10-1 and TRBJ2-1, with 9 positions matching TRBD1. This CDR3 is built from 14 residues. Germline CDR1 is WNHNN and CDR2 is SYGVQD (reference sequence). Germline trimming cut 2 bases from V and 8 bases from J; bases unmatched to any gene: 4. The CDR3 reads CASSEGQGTHEQFF. In DNA form, the CDR3 reads TGCGCCAGCAGTGAGGGACAGGGGACCCATGAGCAGTTCTTC.

The gene calls are TRBV19 and TRBJ2-1; 8 bases map to TRBD2. The J segment lost 8 bases and the V segment lost 6 bases, leaving 18 bases of the junction unmatched. Germline loops: CDR1 LNHDA, CDR2 SQIVND (reference sequence). The CDR3 totals 17 residues. The CDR3 DNA reads as TGTGCCAGTAGATTAGGGATCACCAGCGGGAGCGGGGATGAGCAGTTCTTC. Encoded protein: CASRLGITSGSGDEQFF.

The table lists this clone with a count of one. This chain uses TRBV11-2 with TRBJ2-1, with D tentatively TRBD2 (6 bases). This CDR3 comprises 15 residues. Germline V CDR1 and CDR2: SGHAT, FQNNGV. Between the trimmed V and J ends, which lost 6 bases and 6 bases, there was a span of 18 bases. CDR3 nucleotides: TGTGCCAGCAGGTACGGTATCGTGGGAGGCAATGAGCAGTTCTTC. Translation gives CASRYGIVGGNEQFF.

The CDR3 loop is CAISEQQSTDTQYF. CDR3 sequence (DNA): TGTGCCATCAGTGAGCAACAGAGCACAGATACGCAGTATTTT. The chain carries TRBV10-3 and TRBJ2-3; no clear D. There are 14 residues in the CDR3. The V end lost 2 bases, the J end lost 0 bases, and 6 bases lay between the germline ends. The germline V gene encodes CDR1 ENHRY and CDR2 SYGVKD.